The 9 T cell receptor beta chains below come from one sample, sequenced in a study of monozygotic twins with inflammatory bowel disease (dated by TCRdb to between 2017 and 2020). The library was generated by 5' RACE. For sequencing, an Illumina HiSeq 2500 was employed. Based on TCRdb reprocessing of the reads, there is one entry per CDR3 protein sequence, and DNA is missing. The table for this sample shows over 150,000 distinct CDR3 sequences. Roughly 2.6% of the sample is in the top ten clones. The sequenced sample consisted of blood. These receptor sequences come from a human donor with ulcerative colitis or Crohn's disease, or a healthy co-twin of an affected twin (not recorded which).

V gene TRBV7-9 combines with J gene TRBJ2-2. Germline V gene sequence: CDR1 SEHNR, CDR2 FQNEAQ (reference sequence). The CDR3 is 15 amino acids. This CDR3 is CASSPPVGDTGELFF.

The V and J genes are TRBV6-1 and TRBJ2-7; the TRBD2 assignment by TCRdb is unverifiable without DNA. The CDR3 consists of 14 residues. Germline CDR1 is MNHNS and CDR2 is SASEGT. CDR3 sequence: CASSPLAGPYEQYF.

The CDR3: CASSSPGDVAYEQYF. The chain uses TRBV28 and TRBJ2-7; the TRBD2 assignment by TCRdb is unverifiable without DNA. CDR3 length: 15 residues. The germline V gene encodes CDR1 MDHEN and CDR2 SYDVKM.

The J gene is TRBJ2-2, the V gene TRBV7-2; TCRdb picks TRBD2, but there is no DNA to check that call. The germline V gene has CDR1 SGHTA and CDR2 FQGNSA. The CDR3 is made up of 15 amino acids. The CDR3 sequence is CASSLPSLGSGELFF.

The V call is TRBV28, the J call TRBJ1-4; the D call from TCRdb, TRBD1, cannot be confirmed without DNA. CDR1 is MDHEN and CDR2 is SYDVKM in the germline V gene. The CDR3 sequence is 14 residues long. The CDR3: CASSLAEGREKLFF.

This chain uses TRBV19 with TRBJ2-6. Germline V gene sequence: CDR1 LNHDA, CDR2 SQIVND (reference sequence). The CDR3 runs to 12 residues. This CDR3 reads CASKVGANVLTF. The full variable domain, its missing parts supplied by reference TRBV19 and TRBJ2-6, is DGGITQSPKYLFRKEGQNVTLSCEQNLNHDAMYWYRQDPGQGLRLIYYSQIVNDFQKGDIAEGYSVSREKKESFPLTVTSAQKNPTAFYLCASKVGANVLTFGAGSRLTVL.

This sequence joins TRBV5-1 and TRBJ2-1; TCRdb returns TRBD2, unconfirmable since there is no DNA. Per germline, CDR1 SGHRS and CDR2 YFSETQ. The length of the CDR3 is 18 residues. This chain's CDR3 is CASSLVLRTSDPYNEQFF.

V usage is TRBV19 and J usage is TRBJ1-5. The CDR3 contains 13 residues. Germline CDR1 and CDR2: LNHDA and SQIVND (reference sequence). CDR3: CASSSPADQPQHF.

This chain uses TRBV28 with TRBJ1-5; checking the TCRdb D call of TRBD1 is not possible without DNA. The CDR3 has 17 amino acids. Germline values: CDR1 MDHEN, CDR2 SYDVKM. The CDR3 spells CASSSGGQGAWNQPQHF.